These 5 T cell receptor beta chains share one sample of origin, sequenced in a study of T cell responses to AZD1222 COVID-19 vaccine. Clones were sequenced by immunoSEQ multiplex PCR, and TCRdb holds only the in-frame ones, with some missing. Counted here are about 110,000 clones, roughly 90% occurring once; the ten biggest clones make up 15%. Sequencing used peripheral blood, obtained 28 days after the second AZD1222 dose. The source is an adult who received the AZD1222 COVID-19 vaccine.

V and J are TRBV19 and TRBJ2-3; 8 bases align to TRBD2. Germline CDR1 reads LNHDA; CDR2 reads SQIVND (reference sequence). CDR3 length: 15 amino acids. V shed 3 bases and J 4 bases; nucleotides not matched to a gene: 6. CDR3 nucleotides: TGTGCCAGTAGTATGGCAGCGGGAGCGTCAGATACGCAGTATTTT. Protein sequence: CASSMAAGASDTQYF.

This clone has a single count. The chain joins TRBV6-1 to TRBJ2-7; 10 positions match TRBD2. The V and J ends lost 3 bases and 2 bases, in that order; junction bases with no gene match: 7. This CDR3 comprises 16 residues. Per the germline V gene, CDR1 is MNHNS and CDR2 is SASEGT. The CDR3 region has the DNA TGTGCCAGCAGTGATGAGGGGACTAGCGCAACCTACGAGCAGTACTTC. This codes for CASSDEGTSATYEQYF.

The V gene is TRBV6-1, the J gene TRBJ1-4; D remains ambiguous. The CDR3 has 13 amino acids. The ends were cut back, 2 bases at V and 8 bases at J, with 9 bases in the middle. CDR1 is MNHNS, CDR2 SASEGT, per germline. CDR3 protein: CASSELGVEKLFF. CDR3 coding DNA: TGTGCCAGCAGTGAATTGGGTGTCGAAAAACTGTTTTTT.

The J gene is TRBJ1-1, the V gene TRBV5-1; 11 bases are a match to TRBD1. CDR1 SGHRS and CDR2 YFSETQ come from the germline V gene. With 3 bases clipped from V and 11 bases from J, the junction kept 12 bases outside the gene matches. The CDR3 consists of 15 residues. CDR3 DNA: TGCGCCAGCAGCTGGCCGGGACAGGGGGTATCGGAGGCTTTCTTT. Translated, it gives CASSWPGQGVSEAFF.

The rearrangement uses TRBV5-1 and TRBJ1-1; 7 nucleotides match TRBD1. Trimming took 4 bases from V and 1 from J; bases not matched to a gene: 4. The CDR3 has 14 amino acids. Germline assignment: CDR1 SGHRS and CDR2 YFSETQ. The CDR3 loop reads CASSQDRPNTEAFF. The CDR3 nucleotides are TGCGCCAGCAGCCAGGACAGGCCGAACACTGAAGCTTTCTTT.